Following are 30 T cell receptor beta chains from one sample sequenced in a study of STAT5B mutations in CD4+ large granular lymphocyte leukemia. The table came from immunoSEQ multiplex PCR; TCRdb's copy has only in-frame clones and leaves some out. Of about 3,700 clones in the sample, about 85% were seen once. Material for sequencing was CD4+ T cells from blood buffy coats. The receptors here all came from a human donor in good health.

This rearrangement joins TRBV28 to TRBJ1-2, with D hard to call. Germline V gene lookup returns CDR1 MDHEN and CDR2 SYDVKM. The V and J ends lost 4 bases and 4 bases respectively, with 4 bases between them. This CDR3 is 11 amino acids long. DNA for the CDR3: TGTGCCAGCAGTTGGCTCTATGGCTACACCTTC. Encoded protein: CASSWLYGYTF.

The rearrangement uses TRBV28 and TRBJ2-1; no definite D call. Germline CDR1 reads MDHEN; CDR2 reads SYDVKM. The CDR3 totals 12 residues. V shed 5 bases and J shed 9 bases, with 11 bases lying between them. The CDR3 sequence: CASSPYTGEQFF. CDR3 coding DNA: TGTGCCAGCAGTCCCTACACGGGTGAGCAGTTCTTC.

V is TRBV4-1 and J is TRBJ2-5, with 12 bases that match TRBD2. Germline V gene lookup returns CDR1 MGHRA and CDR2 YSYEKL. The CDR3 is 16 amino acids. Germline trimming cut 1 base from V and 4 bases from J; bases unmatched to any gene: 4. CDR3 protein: CASSQGLAGVGETQYF. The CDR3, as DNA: TGCGCCAGCAGCCAAGGACTAGCGGGAGTCGGAGAGACCCAGTACTTC.

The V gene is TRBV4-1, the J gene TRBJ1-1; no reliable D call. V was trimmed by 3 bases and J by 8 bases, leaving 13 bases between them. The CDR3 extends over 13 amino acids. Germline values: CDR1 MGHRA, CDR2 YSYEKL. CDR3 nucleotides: TGCGCCAGCAGCCACATCGGGGTGCTGGAAGCTTTCTTT. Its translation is CASSHIGVLEAFF.

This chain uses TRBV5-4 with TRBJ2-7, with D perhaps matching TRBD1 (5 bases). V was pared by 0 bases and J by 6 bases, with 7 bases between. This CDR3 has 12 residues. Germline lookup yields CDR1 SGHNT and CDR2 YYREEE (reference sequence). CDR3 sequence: CASSLGGREQYF. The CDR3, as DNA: TGTGCCAGCAGCTTGGGGGGCCGCGAGCAGTACTTC.

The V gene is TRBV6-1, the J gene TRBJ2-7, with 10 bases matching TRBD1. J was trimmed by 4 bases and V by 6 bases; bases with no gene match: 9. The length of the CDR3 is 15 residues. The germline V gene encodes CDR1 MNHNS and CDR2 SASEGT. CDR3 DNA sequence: TGTGCCAGCAGCGAGGGACCGGGACAGGGGTACGAGCAGTACTTC. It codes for CASSEGPGQGYEQYF.

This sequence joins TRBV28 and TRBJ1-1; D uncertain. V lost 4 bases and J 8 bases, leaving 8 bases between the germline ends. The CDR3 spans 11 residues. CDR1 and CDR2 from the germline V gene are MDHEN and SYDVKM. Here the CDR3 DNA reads TGTGCCAGCAGTTCTACCCCCGAAGCTTTCTTT. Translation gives CASSSTPEAFF.

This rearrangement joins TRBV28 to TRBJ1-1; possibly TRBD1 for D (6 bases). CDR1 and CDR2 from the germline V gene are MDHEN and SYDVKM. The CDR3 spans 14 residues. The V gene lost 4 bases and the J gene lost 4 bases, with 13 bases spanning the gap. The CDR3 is CASSYSNRATEAFF. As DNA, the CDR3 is TGTGCCAGCAGTTATTCCAACAGGGCCACTGAAGCTTTCTTT.

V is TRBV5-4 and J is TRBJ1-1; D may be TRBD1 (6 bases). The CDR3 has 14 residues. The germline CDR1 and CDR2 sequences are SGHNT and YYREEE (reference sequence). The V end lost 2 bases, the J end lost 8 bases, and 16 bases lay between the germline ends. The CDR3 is CASSFDDRPPEAFF. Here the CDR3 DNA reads TGTGCCAGCAGCTTTGATGACAGGCCTCCCGAAGCTTTCTTT.

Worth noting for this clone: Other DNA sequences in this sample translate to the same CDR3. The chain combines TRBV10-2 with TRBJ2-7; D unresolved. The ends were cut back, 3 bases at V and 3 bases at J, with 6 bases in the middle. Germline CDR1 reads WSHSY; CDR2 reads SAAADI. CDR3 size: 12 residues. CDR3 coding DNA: TGCGCCAGCAGTGAATGGGGCTACGAGCAGTACTTC. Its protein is CASSEWGYEQYF.

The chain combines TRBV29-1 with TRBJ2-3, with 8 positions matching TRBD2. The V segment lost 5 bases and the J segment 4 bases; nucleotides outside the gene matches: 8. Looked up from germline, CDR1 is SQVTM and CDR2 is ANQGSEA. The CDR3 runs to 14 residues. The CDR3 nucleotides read TGCAGCGTTACGAAGCGGGAGCGGGCAGATACGCAGTATTTT. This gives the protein CSVTKRERADTQYF.

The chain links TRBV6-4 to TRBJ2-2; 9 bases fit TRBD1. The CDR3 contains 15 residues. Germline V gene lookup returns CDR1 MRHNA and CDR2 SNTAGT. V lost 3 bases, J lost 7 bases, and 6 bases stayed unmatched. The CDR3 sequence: CASSEEQGAGGELFF. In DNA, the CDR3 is TGTGCCAGCAGTGAAGAACAGGGGGCCGGCGGGGAGCTGTTTTTT.

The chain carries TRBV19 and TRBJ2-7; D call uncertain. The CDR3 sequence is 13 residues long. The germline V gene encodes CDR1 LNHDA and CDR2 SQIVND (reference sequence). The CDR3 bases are TGTGTTGACCTTGCCGACGGACGTCCCGAGCAGTACTTC. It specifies CVDLADGRPEQYF.

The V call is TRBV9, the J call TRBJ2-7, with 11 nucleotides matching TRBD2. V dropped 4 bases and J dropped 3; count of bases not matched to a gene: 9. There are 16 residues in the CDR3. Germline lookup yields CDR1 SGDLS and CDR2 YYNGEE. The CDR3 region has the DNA TGTGCCAGCAGCCTGGATAGCGGGAGGGCCTTCTACGAGCAGTACTTC. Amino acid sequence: CASSLDSGRAFYEQYF.

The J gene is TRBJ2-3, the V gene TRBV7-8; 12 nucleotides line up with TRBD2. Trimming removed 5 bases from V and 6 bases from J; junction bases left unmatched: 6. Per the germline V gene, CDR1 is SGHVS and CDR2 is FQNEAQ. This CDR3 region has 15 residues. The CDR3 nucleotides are TGTGCCAGCAGCCAGGGACTAGCGGGTGTCGATACGCAGTATTTT. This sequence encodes CASSQGLAGVDTQYF. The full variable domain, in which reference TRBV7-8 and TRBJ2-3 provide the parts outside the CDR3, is GAGVSQSPRYKVAKRGQDVALRCDPISGHVSLFWYQQALGQGPEFLTYFQNEAQLDKSGLPSDRFFAERPEGSVSTLKIQRTQQEDSAVYLCASSQGLAGVDTQYFGPGTRLTVL.

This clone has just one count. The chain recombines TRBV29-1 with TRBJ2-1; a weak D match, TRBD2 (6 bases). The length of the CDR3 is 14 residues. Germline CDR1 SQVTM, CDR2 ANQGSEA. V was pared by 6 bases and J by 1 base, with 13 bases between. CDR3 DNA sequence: TGCAGCGTGAGGGACTTAAGATCCTACAATGAGCAGTTCTTC. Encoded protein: CSVRDLRSYNEQFF.

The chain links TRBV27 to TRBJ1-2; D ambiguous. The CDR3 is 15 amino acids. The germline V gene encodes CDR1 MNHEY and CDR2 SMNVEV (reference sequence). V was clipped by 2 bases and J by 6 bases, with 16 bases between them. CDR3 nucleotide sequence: TGTGCCAGCAGTTTAGGCGCTCCCCAGCGGGATGGCTACACCTTC. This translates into CASSLGAPQRDGYTF.

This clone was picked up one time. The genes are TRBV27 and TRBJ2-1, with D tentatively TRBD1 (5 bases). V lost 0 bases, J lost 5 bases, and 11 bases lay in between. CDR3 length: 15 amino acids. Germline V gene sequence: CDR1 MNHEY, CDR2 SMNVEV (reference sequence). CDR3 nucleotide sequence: TGTGCCAGCAGTTTATCGAGAGCAGGGAACAATGAGCAGTTCTTC. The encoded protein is CASSLSRAGNNEQFF.

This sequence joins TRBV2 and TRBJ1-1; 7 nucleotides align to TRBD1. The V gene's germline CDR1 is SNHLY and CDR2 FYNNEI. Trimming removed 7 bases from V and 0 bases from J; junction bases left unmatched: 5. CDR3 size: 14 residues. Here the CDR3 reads CASTQGQLNTEAFF. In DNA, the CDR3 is TGTGCCAGCACACAGGGACAGTTGAACACTGAAGCTTTCTTT.

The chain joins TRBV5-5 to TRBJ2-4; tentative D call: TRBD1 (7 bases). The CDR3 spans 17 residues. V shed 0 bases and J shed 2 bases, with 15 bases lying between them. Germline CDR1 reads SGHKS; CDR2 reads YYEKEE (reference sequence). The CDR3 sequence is CASSLVEGAESKNIQYF. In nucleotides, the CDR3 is TGTGCCAGCAGCTTGGTGGAGGGGGCTGAGTCCAAAAACATTCAGTACTTC. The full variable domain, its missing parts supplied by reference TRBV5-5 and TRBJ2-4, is DAGVTQSPTHLIKTRGQQVTLRCSPISGHKSVSWYQQVLGQGPQFIFQYYEKEERGRGNFPDRFSARQFPNYSSELNVNALLLGDSALYLCASSLVEGAESKNIQYFGAGTRLSVL.

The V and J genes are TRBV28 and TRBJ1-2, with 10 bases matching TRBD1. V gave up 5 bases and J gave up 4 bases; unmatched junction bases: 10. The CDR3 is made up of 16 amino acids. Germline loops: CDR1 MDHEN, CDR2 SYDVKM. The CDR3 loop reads CASSPGDRGMSYGYTF. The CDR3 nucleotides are TGTGCCAGCAGTCCGGGGGACAGGGGAATGTCCTATGGCTACACCTTC.

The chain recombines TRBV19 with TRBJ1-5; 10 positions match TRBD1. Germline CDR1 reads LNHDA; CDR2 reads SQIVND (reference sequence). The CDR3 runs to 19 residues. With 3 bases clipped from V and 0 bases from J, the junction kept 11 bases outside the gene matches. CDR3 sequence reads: CASSIFRTGGLYSNQPQHF. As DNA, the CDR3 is TGTGCCAGTAGTATTTTCAGGACAGGGGGACTTTATAGCAATCAGCCCCAGCATTTT. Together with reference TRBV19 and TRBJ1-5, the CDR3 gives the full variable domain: DGGITQSPKYLFRKEGQNVTLSCEQNLNHDAMYWYRQDPGQGLRLIYYSQIVNDFQKGDIAEGYSVSREKKESFPLTVTSAQKNPTAFYLCASSIFRTGGLYSNQPQHFGDGTRLSIL.

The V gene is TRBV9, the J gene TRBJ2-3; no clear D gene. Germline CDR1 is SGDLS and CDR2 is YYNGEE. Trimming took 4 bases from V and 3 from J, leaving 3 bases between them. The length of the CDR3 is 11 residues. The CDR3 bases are TGTGCCAGCAGCTTTACAGATACGCAGTATTTT. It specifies CASSFTDTQYF.

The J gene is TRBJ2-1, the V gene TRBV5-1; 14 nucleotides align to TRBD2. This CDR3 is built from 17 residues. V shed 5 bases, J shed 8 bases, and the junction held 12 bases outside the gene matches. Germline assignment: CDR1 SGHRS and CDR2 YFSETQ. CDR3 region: CASRAGGGTSGSHEQFF. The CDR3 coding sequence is TGCGCCAGCAGGGCCGGGGGGGGGACTAGCGGGAGTCATGAGCAGTTCTTC.

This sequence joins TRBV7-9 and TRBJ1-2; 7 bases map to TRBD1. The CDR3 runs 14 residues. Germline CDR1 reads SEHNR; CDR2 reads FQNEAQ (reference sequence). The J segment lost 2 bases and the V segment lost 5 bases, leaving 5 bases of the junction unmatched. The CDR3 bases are TGTGCCAGCAGCATCGGACAGGTGAACTATGGCTACACCTTC. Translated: CASSIGQVNYGYTF.

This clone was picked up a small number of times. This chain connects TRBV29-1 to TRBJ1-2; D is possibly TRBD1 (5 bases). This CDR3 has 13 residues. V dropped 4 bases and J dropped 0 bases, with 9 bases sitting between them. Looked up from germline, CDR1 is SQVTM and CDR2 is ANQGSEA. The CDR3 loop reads CSVAGGANYGYTF. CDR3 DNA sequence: TGCAGCGTTGCGGGGGGGGCTAACTATGGCTACACCTTC.

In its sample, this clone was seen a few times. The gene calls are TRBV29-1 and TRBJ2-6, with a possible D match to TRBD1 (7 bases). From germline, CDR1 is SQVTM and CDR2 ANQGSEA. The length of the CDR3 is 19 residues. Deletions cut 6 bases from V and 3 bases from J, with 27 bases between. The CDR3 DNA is TGCAGCGTCCAGGACCATGACAGGGAGGCATCCGGTGGGGCCAACGTCCTGACTTTC. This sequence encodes CSVQDHDREASGGANVLTF.

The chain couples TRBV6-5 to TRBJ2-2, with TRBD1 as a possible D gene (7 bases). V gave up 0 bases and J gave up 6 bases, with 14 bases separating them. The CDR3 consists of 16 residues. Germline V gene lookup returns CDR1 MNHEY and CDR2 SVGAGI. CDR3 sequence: CASSYSPGGRAGELFF. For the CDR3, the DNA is TGTGCCAGCAGTTACTCGCCAGGGGGGCGCGCCGGGGAGCTGTTTTTT.

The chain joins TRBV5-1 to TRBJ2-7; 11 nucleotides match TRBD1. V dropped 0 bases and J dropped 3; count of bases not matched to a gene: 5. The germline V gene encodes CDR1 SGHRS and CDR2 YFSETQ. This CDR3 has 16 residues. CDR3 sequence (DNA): TGCGCCAGCAGCTTGGCCCGGGACAGGGGGTTCTACGAGCAGTACTTC. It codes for CASSLARDRGFYEQYF.

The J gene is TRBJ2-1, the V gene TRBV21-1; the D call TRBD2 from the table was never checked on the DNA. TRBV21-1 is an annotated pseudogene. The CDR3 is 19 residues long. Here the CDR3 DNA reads TGTGCCAGCAGCACGGGCGGACTAGCGGGAGTTCTCGAAGACAATGAGCAGTTCTTC. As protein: CASSTGGLAGVLEDNEQFF.